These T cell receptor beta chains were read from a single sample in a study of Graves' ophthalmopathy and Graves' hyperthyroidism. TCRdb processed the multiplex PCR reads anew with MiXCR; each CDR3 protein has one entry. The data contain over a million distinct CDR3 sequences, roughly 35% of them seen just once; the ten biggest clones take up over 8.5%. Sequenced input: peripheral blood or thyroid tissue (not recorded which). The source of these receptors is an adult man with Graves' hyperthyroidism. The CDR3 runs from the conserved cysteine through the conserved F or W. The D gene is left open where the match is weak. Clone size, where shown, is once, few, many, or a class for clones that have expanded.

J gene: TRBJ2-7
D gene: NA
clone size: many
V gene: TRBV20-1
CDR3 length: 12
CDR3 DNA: TGCAGTGCTAGACAGGTTTCTTCCGAGCAGTACTTC
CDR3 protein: CSARQVSSEQYF

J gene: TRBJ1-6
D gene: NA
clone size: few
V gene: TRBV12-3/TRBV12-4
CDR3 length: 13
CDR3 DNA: TGTGCCAGCAGCCCGCAAGCCACAGTATCCCTCTACTTT
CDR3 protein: CASSPQATVSLYF

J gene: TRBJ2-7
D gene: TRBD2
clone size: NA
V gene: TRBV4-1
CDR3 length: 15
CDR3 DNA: TGCGCCAGCAGCCAAGCGGTACTAGCGGGGCACGAGCAGTACTTC
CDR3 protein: CASSQAVLAGHEQYF

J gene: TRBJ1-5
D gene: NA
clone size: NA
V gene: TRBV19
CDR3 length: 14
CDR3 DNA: TGTGCCCGTAGTAGGGACAAGTCGGATCAGCCCCAGCATTTT
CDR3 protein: CARSRDKSDQPQHF

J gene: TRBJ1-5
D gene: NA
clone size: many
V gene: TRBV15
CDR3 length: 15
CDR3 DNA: TGTGCCACCAGCAGAGATGGGGTTTTTCATCAGCCCCAGCATTTT
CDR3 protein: CATSRDGVFHQPQHF

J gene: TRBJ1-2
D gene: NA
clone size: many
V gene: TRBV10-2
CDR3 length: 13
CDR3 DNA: TGCGCCAGCAGTGTGCAGGGAACATATGGCTACACCTTC
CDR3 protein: CASSVQGTYGYTF

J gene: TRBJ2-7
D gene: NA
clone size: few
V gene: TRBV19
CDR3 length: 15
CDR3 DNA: TGTGCCAGTAGTATCCCGGGGTTAGGGACCTACGAGCAGTACTTC
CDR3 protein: CASSIPGLGTYEQYF

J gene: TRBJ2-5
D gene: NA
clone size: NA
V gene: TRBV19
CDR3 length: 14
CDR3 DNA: TGTGCCAGTACCCGCGCCGGCCGGCAAGAGACCCAGTACTTC
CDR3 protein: CASTRAGRQETQYF

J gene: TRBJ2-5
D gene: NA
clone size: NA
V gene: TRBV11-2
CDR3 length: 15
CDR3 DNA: TGTGCCAGCAGCTTCCTAGCAGCCATTCAAGAGACCCAGTACTTC
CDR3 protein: CASSFLAAIQETQYF

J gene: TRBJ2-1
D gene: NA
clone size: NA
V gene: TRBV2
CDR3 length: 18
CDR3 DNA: TGTGCCAGCAGTGAACGAGGTAGCGAGCGTCCTGTTCCGGATACGCAGTTCTTC
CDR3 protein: CASSERGSERPVPDTQFF

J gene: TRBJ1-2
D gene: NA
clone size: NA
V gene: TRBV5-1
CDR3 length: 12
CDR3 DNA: TGCGCCAGCAGCTTGGGGCAGTCCGTTGGCACCTTC
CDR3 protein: CASSLGQSVGTF

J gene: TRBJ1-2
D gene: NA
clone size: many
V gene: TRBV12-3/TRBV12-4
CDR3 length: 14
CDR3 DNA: TGTGCCAGCAGTTTTGCACAAATTAACTATGGCTACACCTTC
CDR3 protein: CASSFAQINYGYTF

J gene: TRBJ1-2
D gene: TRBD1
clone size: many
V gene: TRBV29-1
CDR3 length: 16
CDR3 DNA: TGCAGCGTTGAGAGCCCCGGGACAGGGGTAGACTATGGCTACACCTTC
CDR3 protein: CSVESPGTGVDYGYTF

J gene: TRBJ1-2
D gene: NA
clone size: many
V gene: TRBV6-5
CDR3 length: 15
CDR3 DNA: TGTGCCAGCAGTTACAGGGTGGGGCTGCAGTATGGCTACACCTTC
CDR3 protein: CASSYRVGLQYGYTF

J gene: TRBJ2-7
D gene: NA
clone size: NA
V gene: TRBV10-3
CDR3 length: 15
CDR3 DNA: TGTGCCATCAGTCAAGGGACCTATACAGTTTACGAGCAGTACTTC
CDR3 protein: CAISQGTYTVYEQYF

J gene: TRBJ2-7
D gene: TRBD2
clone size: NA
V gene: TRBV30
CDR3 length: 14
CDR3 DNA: TGTGCCTGGAGTTGGTCTAGCGGGAGTCGCGAGCAGTACTTC
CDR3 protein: CAWSWSSGSREQYF

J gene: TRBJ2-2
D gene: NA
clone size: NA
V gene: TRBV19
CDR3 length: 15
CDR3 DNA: TGTGCCAGTAGTCAGGAGTCGGGAGTTGGCGGGGAGCTGTTTTTT
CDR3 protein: CASSQESGVGGELFF

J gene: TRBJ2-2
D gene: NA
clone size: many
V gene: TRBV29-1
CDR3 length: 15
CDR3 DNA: TGCAGCGCACTATCGAGGGGATATGAGGCCGGGGAGCTGTTTTTT
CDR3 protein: CSALSRGYEAGELFF

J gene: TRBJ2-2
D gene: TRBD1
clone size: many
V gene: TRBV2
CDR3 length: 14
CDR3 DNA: TGTGCCAGCAGAGTCGACAGGGGCGCCGGGGAGCTGTTTTTT
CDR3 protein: CASRVDRGAGELFF

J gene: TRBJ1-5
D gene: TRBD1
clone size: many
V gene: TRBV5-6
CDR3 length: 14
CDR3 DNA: TGTGCCAGCACCAAGGGACAGCACAATCAGCCCCAGCATTTT
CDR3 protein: CASTKGQHNQPQHF

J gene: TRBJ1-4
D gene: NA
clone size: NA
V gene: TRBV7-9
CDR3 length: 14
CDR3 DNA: TGTGCCAGCAGCTCACATCTTTCGGGGGAAAAACTGTTTTTT
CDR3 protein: CASSSHLSGEKLFF

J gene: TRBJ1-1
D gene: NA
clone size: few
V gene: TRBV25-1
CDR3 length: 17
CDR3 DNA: TGTGCCAGCAGCCCCCTGGGGTACAGAAGCATGAACACTGAAGCTCTCTTT
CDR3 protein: CASSPLGYRSMNTEALF

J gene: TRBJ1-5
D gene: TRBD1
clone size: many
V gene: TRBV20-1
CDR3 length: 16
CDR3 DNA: TGCAGTGCTAGAGATCTGGACAGGGGCACCAATCAGCCCCAGCATTTT
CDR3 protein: CSARDLDRGTNQPQHF

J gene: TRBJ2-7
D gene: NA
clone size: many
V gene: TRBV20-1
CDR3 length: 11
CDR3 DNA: TGCGGCGTCCCGGGGTATCGCGAGCAGTACTTC
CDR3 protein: CGVPGYREQYF

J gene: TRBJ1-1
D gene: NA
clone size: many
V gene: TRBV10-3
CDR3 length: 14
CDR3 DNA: TGTGCCATCAGTAATGACGCATCGGACACTGAAGCTTTCTTT
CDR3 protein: CAISNDASDTEAFF

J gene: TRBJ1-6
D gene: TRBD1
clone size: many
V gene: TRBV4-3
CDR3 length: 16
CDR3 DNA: TGCGCCAGCAGCCAAGACCAGGCAGGGGGCGTTTCACCCCTCCACTTT
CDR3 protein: CASSQDQAGGVSPLHF

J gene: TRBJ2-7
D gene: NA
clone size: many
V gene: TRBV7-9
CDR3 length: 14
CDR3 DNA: TGTGCCAGCAGCTTAGGGGCGGGGCCCTACGAGCAGTACTTC
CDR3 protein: CASSLGAGPYEQYF

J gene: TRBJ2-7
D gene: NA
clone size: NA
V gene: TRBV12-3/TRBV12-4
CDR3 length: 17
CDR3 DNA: TGTGCCAGCAGTTTTGCCTCTCGGGGCGCCCTCATGTACGAGCAGTACTTC
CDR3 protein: CASSFASRGALMYEQYF

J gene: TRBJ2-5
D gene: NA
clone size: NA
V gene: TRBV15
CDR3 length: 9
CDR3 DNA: TGTGCCACCAGCAATAGCCCGTACTTC
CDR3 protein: CATSNSPYF

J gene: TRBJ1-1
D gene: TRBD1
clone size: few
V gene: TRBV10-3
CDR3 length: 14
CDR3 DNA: TGTGCCATATACCGGGACAGGGCTGACACTGAAGCTTTCTTT
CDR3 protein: CAIYRDRADTEAFF

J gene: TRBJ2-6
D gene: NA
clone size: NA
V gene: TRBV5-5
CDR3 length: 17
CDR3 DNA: TGTGCCAGCAGCCCCACCGGGGTCAGCTCTGGGGCCAACGTCCTGACTTTC
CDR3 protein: CASSPTGVSSGANVLTF

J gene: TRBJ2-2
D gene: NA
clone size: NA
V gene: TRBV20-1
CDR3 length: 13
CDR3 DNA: TGCAGTGCTAGAGGGGGCAGGGCCGGGGAGCTGTTTTTT
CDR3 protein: CSARGGRAGELFF

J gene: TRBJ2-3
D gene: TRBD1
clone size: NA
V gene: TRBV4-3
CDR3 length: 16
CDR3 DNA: TGCGCCAGCAGCCAAGATTGGGGACAGGCCACCGATACGCAGTATTTT
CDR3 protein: CASSQDWGQATDTQYF